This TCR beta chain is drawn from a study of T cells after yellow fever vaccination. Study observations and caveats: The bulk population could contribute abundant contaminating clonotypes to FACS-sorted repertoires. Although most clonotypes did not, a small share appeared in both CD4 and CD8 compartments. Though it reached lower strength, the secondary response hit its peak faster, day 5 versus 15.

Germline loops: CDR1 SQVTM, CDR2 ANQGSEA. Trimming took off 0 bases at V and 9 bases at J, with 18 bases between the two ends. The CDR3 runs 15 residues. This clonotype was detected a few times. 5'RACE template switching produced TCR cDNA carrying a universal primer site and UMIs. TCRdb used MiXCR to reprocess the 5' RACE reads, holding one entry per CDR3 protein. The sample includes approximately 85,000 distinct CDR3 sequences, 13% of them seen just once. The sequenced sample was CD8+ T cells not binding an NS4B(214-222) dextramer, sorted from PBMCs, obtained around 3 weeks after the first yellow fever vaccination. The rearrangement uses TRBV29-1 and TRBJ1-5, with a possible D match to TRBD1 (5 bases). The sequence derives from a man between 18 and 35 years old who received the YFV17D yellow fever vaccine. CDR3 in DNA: TGCAGCGTTGAAGAGTCGGAAACAGGCCTTGGGCCCCAGCATTTT. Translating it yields CSVEESETGLGPQHF.